This T cell receptor beta chain was recovered during a study of blood T cell repertoires in COVID-19. Study details: Sites across the United States, Italy and Spain contributed samples from acute and convalescent COVID-19. Sample material is recorded as cDNA or gDNA derived from T cells, B-cell-depleted T cells, or PBMCs.

In the study's own analysis: Estimated nucleated cell counts came from reference gene primer amplification. TCRdb's copy holds only in-frame clones and misses some; the assay was immunoSEQ multiplex PCR. That table gives V, J and clone size, and the DNA gave D and trimming. The data contain over 150,000 clones, 65% to 85% of them singletons. Trimming removed 4 bases from V and 1 base from J, with 11 bases in between. The CDR3 is 14 amino acids. Per the germline V gene, CDR1 is SGHRS and CDR2 is YFSETQ. The chain links TRBV5-1 to TRBJ1-1; D perhaps matches TRBD1 (6 bases). The specimen was peripheral blood. The clonotype originates from an elderly woman with acute or convalescent COVID-19. As DNA, the CDR3 is TGCGCCAGCAGCGAGGACAGAGAGAACACTGAAGCTTTCTTT. This codes for CASSEDRENTEAFF.